This TCR beta chain was captured by sequencing in a study of T-cell memory formation after mild COVID-19. Across the whole study: TCR clusters were mostly donor specific. Study-wide results and limits: Day 15 to 85 contractors were CD4/CD8 balanced; later expanders leaned CD4+.

Germline assignment: CDR1 SGHRS and CDR2 YFSETQ. This CDR3 region has 16 residues. Trimming took off 0 bases at V and 6 bases at J, with 16 bases between the two ends. This clonotype was picked up a small number of times. Its antigen remains unknown. TCRdb fed the 5' RACE reads into MiXCR, producing one record per CDR3 protein. The table shows 350,000 to 500,000 distinct CDR3 sequences, with around 18% occurring only once. The gene calls are TRBV5-1 and TRBJ2-1; perhaps TRBD1 as D (6 bases). The receptor's source is an adult woman who had mild COVID-19 (a few samples of this study predate the infection). Cell type and time point are not known. The material sequenced was PBMCs or a T cell subset sorted from them (not recorded which). CDR3 sequence: CASSLDTGSIRNEQFF. In DNA, the CDR3 is TGCGCCAGCAGCTTGGATACAGGGTCGATCCGCAATGAGCAGTTCTTC.